The TCR beta chain described here comes from a study of blood T cell repertoires in COVID-19. TCRdb's copy holds only in-frame clones and misses some; the assay was immunoSEQ multiplex PCR. The sample gives fewer than 75,000 clones, 85% to 90% of which show up once; roughly 9.6% is in the top ten. The CDR3 has 18 residues. Germline V lookup: CDR1 KGHSH, CDR2 LQKENI. The J segment lost 2 bases and the V segment lost 2 bases, leaving 9 bases of the junction unmatched. V usage is TRBV18 and J usage is TRBJ2-5; 12 bases fit TRBD2. Sequenced material: peripheral blood. This clonotype was sampled from an elderly man with acute or convalescent COVID-19. The CDR3 sequence: CASSPDSVLAGGQETQYF. The CDR3 bases are TGTGCCAGCTCACCAGATTCGGTACTAGCGGGGGGACAAGAGACCCAGTACTTC.